What follows is one T cell receptor (beta chain) and its context. Its antigen is currently unknown. Trimming pared 3 bases from V and 3 bases from J, leaving 9 bases between. The CDR3 spans 14 residues. The V gene's germline CDR1 is MGHDK and CDR2 SYGVNS. This entry comes from a study of a mutant IDH1 vaccine in newly diagnosed glioma. Overall study: Treated patients had a mean age of about 38 years and a roughly 62% male, approximately 38% female split. Former treatment meant radiotherapy, temozolomide, or both; the majority had gotten both.

Here immunoSEQ multiplex PCR was the method, and the copy in TCRdb shows in-frame clones only, minus some. This sample carries over 45,000 clones, about 79% of them seen once, and the ten largest clones take 12%. The time point was: week 35, safety follow-up. A 20-mer mutant IDH1 peptide at 300 ug was injected subcutaneously with topical imiquimod. This material consisted of PBMCs, taken from a glioma patient whose treatment included an IDH1 peptide vaccine. The receptor's source is a man aged 40-49 years with glioma. This chain uses TRBV25-1 with TRBJ2-1, with a tentative D call TRBD1 (6 bases). Here the CDR3 DNA reads TGTGCCAGCAGTGACCCAGGGGACTACAATGAGCAGTTCTTC. It is translated as CASSDPGDYNEQFF.